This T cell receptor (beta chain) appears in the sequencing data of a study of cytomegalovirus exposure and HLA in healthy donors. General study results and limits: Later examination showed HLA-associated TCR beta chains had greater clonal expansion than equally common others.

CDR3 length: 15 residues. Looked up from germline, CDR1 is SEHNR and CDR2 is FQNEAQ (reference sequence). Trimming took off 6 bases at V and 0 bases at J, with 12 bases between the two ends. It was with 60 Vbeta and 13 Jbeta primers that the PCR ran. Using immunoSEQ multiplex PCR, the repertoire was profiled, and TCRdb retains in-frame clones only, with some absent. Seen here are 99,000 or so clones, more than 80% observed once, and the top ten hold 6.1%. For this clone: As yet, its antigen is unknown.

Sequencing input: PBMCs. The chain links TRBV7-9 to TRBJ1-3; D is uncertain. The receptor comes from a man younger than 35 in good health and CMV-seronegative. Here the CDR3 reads CASRRAGSSGNTIYF. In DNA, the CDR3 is TGTGCCAGCAGGCGAGCAGGAAGCTCTGGAAACACCATATATTTT.